The 16 T cell receptor beta chains in this list originate from one sample, sequenced in a study of cytomegalovirus exposure and HLA in healthy donors. Amplification used 60 Vbeta primers and 13 Jbeta primers. This table comes from immunoSEQ multiplex PCR, and its TCRdb copy is limited to in-frame clones, with some not included. Counted here are 95,000 to 100,000 clones, about 70% occurring once; the ten biggest clones make up about 1.9%. Sequencing was carried out using PBMCs. These receptors were taken from a woman aged 40-49 years in good health and CMV-seronegative.

V usage is TRBV28 and J usage is TRBJ2-1; 15 positions match TRBD2. This CDR3 has 14 amino acids. V trimming: 3 bases; J trimming: 14 bases; junction bases outside the gene matches: 5. CDR1 and CDR2 from the germline V gene are MDHEN and SYDVKM. The CDR3 nucleotides are TGTGCCAGCAGTTTGTGGACTAGCGGGAGGGTGAAGTTCTTC. The encoded protein is CASSLWTSGRVKFF.

This clone was counted once. The chain recombines TRBV30 with TRBJ2-3, with D perhaps matching TRBD2 (6 bases). V lost 4 bases and J 1 base, leaving 15 bases between the germline ends. This CDR3 has 15 amino acids. Germline assignment: CDR1 GTSNPN and CDR2 SVGIG (reference sequence). CDR3 amino acids: CAWTGTSSGTDTQYF. In nucleotides, the CDR3 is TGTGCCTGGACAGGGACTTCCTCGGGCACAGATACGCAGTATTTT.

This chain links TRBV5-1 with TRBJ1-4; 8 bases agree with TRBD1. Germline CDR1 reads SGHRS; CDR2 reads YFSETQ. CDR3 size: 16 residues. V lost 0 bases, J lost 7 bases, and 8 bases stayed unmatched. The CDR3 DNA reads TGCGCCAGCAGCTTGGCCGTCGGACAGGGTGGTGAAAAACTGTTTTTT. This sequence encodes CASSLAVGQGGEKLFF.

The rearrangement links TRBV6-5 to TRBJ2-5; maybe TRBD2 (5 bases). The CDR3 covers 16 residues. V lost 2 bases, J lost 5 bases, and 18 bases lay in between. The germline gives CDR1 MNHEY, CDR2 SVGAGI. In nucleotides, the CDR3 is TGTGCCAGCAGTTACCGGGGTACCGTTTTTGGGGAGACCCAGTACTTC. As protein: CASSYRGTVFGETQYF.

This chain links TRBV28 with TRBJ1-2; D is unresolved. The germline gives CDR1 MDHEN, CDR2 SYDVKM. This CDR3 comprises 12 residues. Trimming pared 4 bases from V and 5 bases from J, leaving 8 bases between. The DNA of the CDR3 is TGTGCCAGCAGTTCACAGAAATATGGCTACACCTTC. It codes for CASSSQKYGYTF.

The V gene is TRBV4-2, the J gene TRBJ2-3; 8 bases map to TRBD2. This CDR3 has 14 residues. Per the germline V gene, CDR1 is LGHNA and CDR2 is YNFKEQ. The V gene end was trimmed by 4 bases and the J gene end by 4 bases; junction bases not matched to a gene: 4. The CDR3 coding sequence is TGTGCCAGCAGCCCGGGACTAGACGCAGATACGCAGTATTTT. Translating it yields CASSPGLDADTQYF.

This clone was seen just once. The CDR3 protein is CASSQGPTTGYLTDTQYF. The CDR3 coding sequence is TGTGCCAGCAGCCAGGGACCTACGACAGGGTATCTAACAGATACGCAGTATTTT. The V and J genes are TRBV14 and TRBJ2-3, with 7 nucleotides matching TRBD1. Looked up from germline, CDR1 is SGHDN and CDR2 is FVKESK. The CDR3 length is 18 residues. The V gene end was trimmed by 3 bases and the J gene end by 3 bases; junction bases not matched to a gene: 15. The entire variable domain, with the rest obtained from reference TRBV14 and TRBJ2-3, is as follows: EAGVTQFPSHSVIEKGQTVTLRCDPISGHDNLYWYRRVMGKEIKFLLHFVKESKQDESGMPNNRFLAERTGGTYSTLKVQPAELEDSGVYFCASSQGPTTGYLTDTQYFGPGTRLTVL.

This sequence joins TRBV9 and TRBJ1-3, with D possibly being TRBD1 (5 bases). The CDR3 is 15 amino acids. Germline CDR1 and CDR2: SGDLS and YYNGEE. Trimming pared 0 bases from V and 0 bases from J, leaving 7 bases between. The CDR3 loop reads CASSVGQISGNTIYF. CDR3 coding DNA: TGTGCCAGCAGCGTAGGACAGATCTCTGGAAACACCATATATTTT.

V is TRBV9 and J is TRBJ2-7, with TRBD1 matching 7 bases. This CDR3 spans 13 amino acids. V was pared by 0 bases and J by 12 bases, with 9 bases of the junction left unmatched. Germline lookup yields CDR1 SGDLS and CDR2 YYNGEE. The CDR3 DNA is TGTGCCAGCAGCGTAGAGGGGGCAGGGTTTCTGTACTTC. This encodes CASSVEGAGFLYF.

CDR3 DNA sequence: TGTGCCTGGAGTGACGGACTCGGACTAGCGGGAGTAACAGATACGCAGTATTTT. This sequence encodes CAWSDGLGLAGVTDTQYF. The chain combines TRBV30 with TRBJ2-3, with 13 bases lining up with TRBD2. This CDR3 has 18 residues. V lost 1 base to trimming and J lost 3 bases; unmatched junction nucleotides: 10. In germline, CDR1 is GTSNPN, CDR2 SVGIG (reference sequence). The full variable domain, in which reference TRBV30 and TRBJ2-3 provide the parts outside the CDR3, is SQTIHQWPATLVQPVGSPLSLECTVEGTSNPNLYWYRQAAGRGLQLLFYSVGIGQISSEVPQNLSASRPQDRQFILSSKKLLLSDSGFYLCAWSDGLGLAGVTDTQYFGPGTRLTVL.

The chain joins TRBV7-3 to TRBJ2-7; D ambiguous. This CDR3 has 13 residues. From germline, CDR1 is SGHTA and CDR2 FQGTGA. Trimming left V 1 base short and J 4 bases short, with 8 bases between. The CDR3 nucleotides are TGTGCCAGCAGCTTAATGGCGGTTTACGAGCAGTACTTC. Translating gives CASSLMAVYEQYF.

This clone has only one observation. Other DNA sequences in this sample translate to the same CDR3. The V and J genes are TRBV4-2 and TRBJ1-5; 7 nucleotides line up with TRBD1. V lost 6 bases to trimming and J lost 1 base; unmatched junction nucleotides: 3. The CDR3 runs to 14 residues. CDR1 is LGHNA, CDR2 YNFKEQ, per germline. CDR3 loop: CASSEGQSNQPQHF. The CDR3 coding sequence is TGTGCCAGCAGTGAGGGACAGAGCAATCAGCCCCAGCATTTT.

The chain links TRBV28 to TRBJ2-2; TRBD2 agrees at 7 bases. CDR3 size: 17 residues. V lost 5 bases and J lost 3; bases outside the gene matches: 12. Germline loops: CDR1 MDHEN, CDR2 SYDVKM. The CDR3 DNA reads as TGTGCCAGCAGTAGCGGGCTGGGGGGGACTTACACCGGGGAGCTGTTTTTT. Its protein is CASSSGLGGTYTGELFF.

Note on this clone: Sequence at one end of the junction differs from germline and may be a read error. The CDR3 sequence is CASSLGAGVGETQYF. The CDR3, as DNA: TGTGCTAGCAGCTTAGGAGCGGGAGTGGGAGAGACCCAGTACTTC. V and J are TRBV7-7 and TRBJ2-5; TRBD2 aligns across 8 bases. This CDR3 comprises 15 residues. Germline-derived CDR1 and CDR2 are SSHAT and FNYEAQ (reference sequence).

The chain couples TRBV27 to TRBJ2-4, with 7 positions matching TRBD2. Germline-derived CDR1 and CDR2 are MNHEY and SMNVEV (reference sequence). The ends lost 6 bases at V and 1 base at J; junction bases unmatched: 3. The CDR3 is 14 residues long. CDR3 coding DNA: TGTGCCAGCAGGACTAGCTTCGCCAAAAACATTCAGTACTTC. Translation gives CASRTSFAKNIQYF.

The chain uses TRBV7-9 and TRBJ2-5; a weak D match, TRBD2 (7 bases). The CDR3 sequence is 16 residues long. The germline V gene has CDR1 SEHNR and CDR2 FQNEAQ (reference sequence). V was trimmed by 1 base and J by 5 bases, leaving 17 bases between them. CDR3 nucleotides: TGTGCCAGCAGCTTAGGGGACTACAGGGAATCGGAGACCCAGTACTTC. Amino acid sequence: CASSLGDYRESETQYF.